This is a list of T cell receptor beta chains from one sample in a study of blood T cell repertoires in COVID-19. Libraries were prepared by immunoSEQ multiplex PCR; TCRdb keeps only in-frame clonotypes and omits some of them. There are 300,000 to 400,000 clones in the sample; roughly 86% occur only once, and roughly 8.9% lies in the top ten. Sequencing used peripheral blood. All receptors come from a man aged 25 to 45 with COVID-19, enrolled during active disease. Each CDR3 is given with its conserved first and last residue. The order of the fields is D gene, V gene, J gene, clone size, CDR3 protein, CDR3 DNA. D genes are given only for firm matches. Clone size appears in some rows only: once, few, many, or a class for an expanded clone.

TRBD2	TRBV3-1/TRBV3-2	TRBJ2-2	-	CASSQEVGTSGRAENTGELFF	TGTGCCAGCAGCCAAGAGGTAGGGACTAGCGGGAGGGCTGAAAACACCGGGGAGCTGTTTTTT
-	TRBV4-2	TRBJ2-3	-	CASSQGQGVSWDTQYF	TGTGCCAGCAGCCAAGGGCAGGGCGTCTCTTGGGATACGCAGTATTTT
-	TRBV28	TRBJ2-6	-	CASSSRTSGANVLTF	TGTGCCAGCAGTTCTAGGACATCTGGGGCCAACGTCCTGACTTTC
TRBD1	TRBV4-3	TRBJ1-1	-	CASSQADRGTEAFF	TGCGCCAGCAGCCAGGCCGACAGGGGCACTGAAGCTTTCTTT
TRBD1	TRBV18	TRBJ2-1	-	CASSPGQGNENEQFF	TGTGCCAGCTCCCCGGGACAGGGTAATGAAAATGAGCAGTTCTTC
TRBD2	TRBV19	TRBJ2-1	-	CASSIDSGLAGVNRNEQFF	TGTGCCAGTAGTATAGATTCGGGACTAGCGGGAGTTAATAGGAATGAGCAGTTCTTC
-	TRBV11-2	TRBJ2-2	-	CASSLVVGVNTGELFF	TGTGCCAGCAGCTTAGTAGTAGGAGTAAACACCGGGGAGCTGTTTTTT
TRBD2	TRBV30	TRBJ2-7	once	CAWSSTSGGYEQYF	TGTGCCTGGAGTTCGACTAGCGGGGGCTACGAGCAGTACTTC
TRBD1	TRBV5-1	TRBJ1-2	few	CASSLGTGGEGGYTF	TGCGCCAGCAGCTTGGGGACAGGGGGAGAAGGTGGCTACACCTTC
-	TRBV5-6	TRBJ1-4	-	CASSSHSSTNEKLFF	TGTGCCAGCAGCTCCCACAGTTCAACTAATGAAAAACTGTTTTTT
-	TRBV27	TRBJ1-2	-	CASSPGVSVDYGYTF	TGTGCCAGCAGTCCAGGGGTCTCGGTTGACTATGGCTACACCTTC
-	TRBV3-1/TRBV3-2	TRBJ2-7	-	CASSHLSSYEQYF	TGTGCCAGCAGCCACCTCAGCTCCTACGAGCAGTACTTC
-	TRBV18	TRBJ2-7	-	CASSPGRDSYEQYF	TGTGCCAGCTCACCCGGCCGGGACTCCTACGAGCAGTACTTC
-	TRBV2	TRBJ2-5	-	CASRIIRAGEDQYF	TGTGCCAGCAGAATCATCAGGGCTGGGGAGGACCAGTACTTC
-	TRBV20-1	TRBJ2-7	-	CSASSRQGPYEQYF	TGCAGTGCTAGTAGTCGTCAGGGTCCGTACGAGCAGTACTTC
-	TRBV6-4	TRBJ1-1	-	CASRGERGTEAFF	TGTGCCAGCCGGGGTGAACGGGGGACTGAAGCTTTCTTT
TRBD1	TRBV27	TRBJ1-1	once	CASSLTGDPRGEAFF	TGTGCCAGCAGTTTAACAGGGGACCCCAGAGGTGAAGCTTTCTTT
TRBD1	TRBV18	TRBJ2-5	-	CASSPPGTAKETQYF	TGTGCCAGCTCACCCCCCGGGACAGCCAAAGAGACCCAGTACTTC
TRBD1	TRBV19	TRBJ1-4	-	CASSYAGTGNEKLFF	TGTGCCAGTAGTTACGCCGGGACAGGGAACGAAAAACTGTTTTTT
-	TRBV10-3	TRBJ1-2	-	CAITLQANYGYTF	TGTGCCATCACCCTACAGGCTAACTATGGCTACACCTTC
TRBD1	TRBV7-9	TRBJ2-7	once	CASGGQGDREQYF	TGTGCCAGCGGGGGACAGGGGGATAGAGAGCAGTACTTC
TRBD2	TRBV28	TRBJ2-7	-	CASSLVSSGSWAYEQYF	TGTGCCAGCAGTTTGGTGTCGAGCGGGAGTTGGGCCTACGAGCAGTACTTC
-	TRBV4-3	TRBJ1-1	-	CASSHKQAMNTEAFF	TGCGCCAGCAGCCATAAACAGGCTATGAACACTGAAGCTTTCTTT
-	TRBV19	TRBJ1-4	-	CASSPQRTPSNEKLFF	TGTGCCAGTAGTCCCCAGAGGACACCTTCTAATGAAAAACTGTTTTTT
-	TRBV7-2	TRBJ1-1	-	CASSLAPARAFF	TGTGCCAGCAGCTTAGCTCCTGCCAGGGCTTTCTTT
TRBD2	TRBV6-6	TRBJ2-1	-	CASSSLAGLYNEQFF	TGTGCCAGCAGCTCACTAGCGGGTCTCTACAATGAGCAGTTCTTC
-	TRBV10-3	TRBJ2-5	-	CAISAQGSGRETQYF	TGTGCCATCAGTGCACAGGGCTCCGGGAGGGAGACCCAGTACTTC
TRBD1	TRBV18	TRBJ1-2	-	CASSPGQGGLGGYTF	TGTGCCAGCTCACCAGGACAGGGTGGTTTAGGTGGCTACACCTTC
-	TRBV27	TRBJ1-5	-	CASSLKGVANQPQHF	TGTGCCAGCAGTTTAAAAGGGGTGGCCAATCAGCCCCAGCATTTT
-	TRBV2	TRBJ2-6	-	CASGQTGANVLTF	TGTGCCAGCGGACAGACGGGGGCCAACGTCCTGACTTTC
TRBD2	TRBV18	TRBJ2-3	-	CASSPPSGRSTDTQYF	TGTGCCAGCTCACCACCGAGCGGGAGAAGCACAGATACGCAGTATTTT
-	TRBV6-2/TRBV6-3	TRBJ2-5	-	CASSPRQGQYF	TGTGCCAGCAGTCCCAGGCAGGGCCAGTACTTC
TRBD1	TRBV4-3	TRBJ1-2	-	CASSQDWTGGYGYTF	TGCGCCAGCAGCCAAGATTGGACAGGGGGCTATGGCTACACCTTC
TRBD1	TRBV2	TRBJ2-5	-	CASSGQGAQETQYF	TGTGCCAGCAGTGGACAGGGGGCGCAAGAGACCCAGTACTTC
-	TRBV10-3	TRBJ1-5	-	CAIGGGSNQPQHF	TGTGCCATCGGGGGAGGGAGCAATCAGCCCCAGCATTTT
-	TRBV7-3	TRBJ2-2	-	CASSLSVAQANTGELFF	TGTGCCAGCAGCTTATCAGTAGCGCAGGCGAACACCGGGGAGCTGTTTTTT
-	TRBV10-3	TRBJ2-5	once	CAISEGGQPGETQYF	TGTGCCATCAGTGAAGGCGGACAACCAGGAGAGACCCAGTACTTC
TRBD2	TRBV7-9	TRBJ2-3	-	CASSVRLRRLAGVTDTQYF	TGTGCCAGCAGCGTACGACTCCGGAGACTAGCGGGGGTCACAGATACGCAGTATTTT
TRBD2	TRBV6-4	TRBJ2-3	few	CASSDSSGRADTQYF	TGTGCCAGCAGTGACTCTAGCGGGAGGGCAGATACGCAGTATTTT
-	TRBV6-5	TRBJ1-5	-	CASNQQGVGQPQHF	TGTGCCAGCAACCAACAGGGAGTCGGTCAGCCCCAGCATTTT
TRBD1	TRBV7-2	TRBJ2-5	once	CASSNDRVQETQYF	TGTGCCAGCAGCAACGACAGGGTCCAAGAGACCCAGTACTTC
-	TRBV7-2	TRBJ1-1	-	CASSPRVGTEAFF	TGTGCCAGCAGCCCCCGGGTTGGCACTGAAGCTTTCTTT
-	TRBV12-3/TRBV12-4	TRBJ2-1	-	CASSPTSNEQFF	TGTGCCAGCAGTCCCACTAGCAATGAGCAGTTCTTC
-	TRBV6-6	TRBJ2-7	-	CASGGAGEKLAYEQYF	TGTGCCAGCGGGGGGGCGGGGGAGAAGCTTGCCTACGAGCAGTACTTC
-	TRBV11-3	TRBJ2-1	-	CASSPSEGNEQFF	TGTGCCAGCAGCCCTAGTGAGGGCAATGAGCAGTTCTTC
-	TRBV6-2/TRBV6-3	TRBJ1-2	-	CASSYNPSQGWGYTF	TGTGCCAGCAGTTACAATCCGTCACAGGGTTGGGGCTACACCTTC
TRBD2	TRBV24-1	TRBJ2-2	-	CATSDSAGGNTGELFF	TGTGCCACCAGTGATTCTGCGGGAGGGAACACCGGGGAGCTGTTTTTT
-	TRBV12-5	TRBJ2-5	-	CASGLVLGGAQETQYF	TGTGCTAGTGGTTTGGTACTAGGAGGGGCACAAGAGACCCAGTACTTC
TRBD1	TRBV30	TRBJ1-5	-	CAWSAIRTGILENQPQHF	TGTGCCTGGAGTGCAATTCGGACAGGGATTTTGGAAAATCAGCCCCAGCATTTT
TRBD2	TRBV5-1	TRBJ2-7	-	CASSWEGLAGRGEQYF	TGCGCCAGCAGCTGGGAGGGGTTGGCAGGAAGGGGCGAGCAGTACTTC
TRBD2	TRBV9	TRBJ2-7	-	CASSVQEASGSYEQYF	TGTGCCAGCAGCGTTCAGGAGGCTAGCGGGTCGTACGAGCAGTACTTC
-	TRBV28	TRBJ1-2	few	CASSLLTGGYGYTF	TGTGCCAGCAGCCTTTTGACAGGCGGCTATGGCTACACCTTC
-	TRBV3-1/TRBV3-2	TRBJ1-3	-	CASSQGGERSGNTIYF	TGTGCCAGCAGCCAAGGGGGGGAACGGTCTGGAAACACCATATATTTT
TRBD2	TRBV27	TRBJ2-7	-	CASSPDNGLAEHYEQYF	TGTGCCAGCAGTCCTGATAATGGACTAGCGGAACACTACGAGCAGTACTTC
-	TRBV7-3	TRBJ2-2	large	CASSSGTTNTGELFF	TGTGCCAGCAGCTCCGGGACAACGAACACCGGGGAGCTGTTTTTT
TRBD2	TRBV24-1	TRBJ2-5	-	CATSDSASGGGETQYF	TGTGCCACCAGTGATTCGGCTAGCGGGGGGGGAGAGACCCAGTACTTC
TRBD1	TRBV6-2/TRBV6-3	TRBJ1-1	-	CASSYRQGTMNTEAFF	TGTGCCAGCAGTTACAGACAGGGAACTATGAACACTGAAGCTTTCTTT
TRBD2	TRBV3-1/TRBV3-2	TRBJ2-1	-	CASSSSGRGNEQFF	TGTGCCAGCAGCAGTAGCGGGAGAGGCAATGAGCAGTTCTTC
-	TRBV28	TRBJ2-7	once	CASSRYPQGINEQYF	TGTGCCAGCAGTCGATACCCACAGGGAATCAACGAGCAGTACTTC
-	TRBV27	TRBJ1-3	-	CASSLAPPPQTAGNTIYF	TGTGCCAGCAGTTTAGCTCCACCTCCTCAAACTGCTGGAAACACCATATATTTT